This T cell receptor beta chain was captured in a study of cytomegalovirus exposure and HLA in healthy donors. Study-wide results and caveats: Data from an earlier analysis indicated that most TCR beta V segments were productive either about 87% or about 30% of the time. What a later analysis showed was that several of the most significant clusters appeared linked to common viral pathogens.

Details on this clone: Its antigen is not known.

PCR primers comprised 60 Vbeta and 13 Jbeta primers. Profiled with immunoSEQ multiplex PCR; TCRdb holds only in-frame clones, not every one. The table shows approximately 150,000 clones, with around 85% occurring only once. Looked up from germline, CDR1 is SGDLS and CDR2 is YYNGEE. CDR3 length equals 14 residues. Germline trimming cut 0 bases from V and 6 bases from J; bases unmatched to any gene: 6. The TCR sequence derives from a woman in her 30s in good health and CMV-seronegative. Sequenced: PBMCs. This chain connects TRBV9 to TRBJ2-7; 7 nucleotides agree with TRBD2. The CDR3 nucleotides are TGTGCCAGCAGCGTAGGGGCGGGGGAGGCCGAGCAGTACTTC. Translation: CASSVGAGEAEQYF.